One and the same sample provided the 12 T cell receptor beta chains below, sequenced in a study of cytomegalovirus exposure and HLA in healthy donors. Profiling relied on immunoSEQ multiplex PCR, and the TCRdb table lists in-frame clones only, not all of them. Here the sample spans about 98,000 clones, 87% being singletons. The material sequenced was PBMCs. These receptors were obtained from a man between 18 and 29 years old in good health and CMV-seropositive.

V usage is TRBV19 and J usage is TRBJ2-7; 7 bases line up with TRBD2. Germline V gene data show CDR1 as LNHDA and CDR2 as SQIVND (reference sequence). The junction had 5 bases not matched to a gene; V was cut back by 4 bases and J by 2 bases. There are 14 residues in the CDR3. The CDR3 DNA follows: TGTGCCAGTAGTAACCAGCGGGGCACCTACGAGCAGTACTTC. This codes for CASSNQRGTYEQYF.

This clone has a handful of counts. The chain has TRBV19 and TRBJ2-1, with TRBD2 matching 9 bases. From germline, CDR1 is LNHDA and CDR2 SQIVND (reference sequence). This CDR3 is built from 16 residues. V was clipped by 6 bases and J by 3 bases; unmatched bases: 9. CDR3 sequence (DNA): TGTGCCAGTAGCCAGGACCTAGCGGGAAACTACAATGAGCAGTTCTTC. This codes for CASSQDLAGNYNEQFF.

The chain couples TRBV5-4 to TRBJ2-7; D perhaps matches TRBD2 (6 bases). Germline-derived CDR1 and CDR2 are SGHNT and YYREEE (reference sequence). V lost 4 bases, J lost 4 bases, and 12 bases lay in between. This CDR3 is 13 amino acids long. The CDR3 DNA follows: TGTGCCAGCAGCCTAAATAGCGGATACGAGCAGTACTTC. Translating it yields CASSLNSGYEQYF.

The chain couples TRBV6-9 to TRBJ2-7; 8 nucleotides line up with TRBD1. Trimming cost V 0 bases and J 3 bases; bases outside gene matches: 7. The CDR3 runs 16 residues. CDR1 and CDR2 from the germline V gene are MNHGY and SVAAGI. The CDR3 DNA reads as TGTGCCAGCAGTTATTCAAGGGGGGACAGGAGCTACGAGCAGTACTTC. Its protein is CASSYSRGDRSYEQYF.

This clone was observed a handful of times. The gene calls are TRBV28 and TRBJ2-1, with unresolved D. Trimming shortened V by 6 bases and J by 5 bases, and 8 bases separated the two germline ends. The CDR3 is made up of 12 amino acids. Germline V CDR1 and CDR2: MDHEN, SYDVKM. CDR3 bases: TGTGCCAGCAGCCCTACCCACAATGAGCAGTTCTTC. Translating it yields CASSPTHNEQFF.

The genes are TRBV9 and TRBJ2-2; TRBD2 might be the D (6 bases). The germline CDR1 and CDR2 sequences are SGDLS and YYNGEE. The CDR3 is made up of 16 amino acids. Trimming stripped 1 base from V and 4 bases from J, with 14 bases between. The CDR3 region has the DNA TGTGCCAGCAGCGTACGAGAGGGACTGGTCACCGGGGAGCTGTTTTTT. It encodes CASSVREGLVTGELFF.

This clone has more than one count but fewer than ten. The chain links TRBV6-6 to TRBJ1-3; unclear D gene. The CDR3 spans 15 residues. Trimming pared 6 bases from V and 0 bases from J, leaving 12 bases between. CDR1 and CDR2 (germline): MNHNY, SVGAGI (reference sequence). CDR3 DNA: TGTGCCAGCAGACCCACTGGTACCTCTGGAAACACCATATATTTT. Its protein is CASRPTGTSGNTIYF.

This clone has just one count. The chain employs TRBV28 and TRBJ2-5, with D unresolved. V lost 2 bases to trimming and J lost 9 bases, with 13 bases between them. The length of the CDR3 is 13 residues. Germline V gene lookup returns CDR1 MDHEN and CDR2 SYDVKM. DNA of the CDR3: TGTGCCAGCAGTTTAGCCCCAGCGAGTCCCCAGTACTTC. Residues: CASSLAPASPQYF.

This chain links TRBV11-1 with TRBJ2-1; 7 nucleotides align to TRBD1. Germline CDR1 reads SGHAT; CDR2 reads FQDESV (reference sequence). There are 15 residues in the CDR3. Trimming cost V 5 bases and J 4 bases; bases outside gene matches: 8. DNA for the CDR3: TGTGCCAGCAGCCGGGGACAGTTGGTTTACAATGAGCAGTTCTTC. Its protein is CASSRGQLVYNEQFF.

V usage is TRBV6-6 and J usage is TRBJ2-7; 11 bases agree with TRBD2. The germline V gene encodes CDR1 MNHNY and CDR2 SVGAGI (reference sequence). Unmatched junction bases numbered 7, after V lost 7 bases and J lost 5 bases. The length of the CDR3 is 14 residues. The CDR3 DNA sequence: TGTGCCAGCACCGCTAGCGGGGGGCCAGACGAGCAGTACTTC. This sequence encodes CASTASGGPDEQYF.

The J gene is TRBJ2-7, the V gene TRBV6-5, with TRBD2 identical over 9 bases. The CDR3 loop spans 14 amino acids. Germline CDR1 is MNHEY and CDR2 is SVGAGI. V shed 7 bases and J 7 bases; nucleotides not matched to a gene: 11. In DNA form, the CDR3 reads TGTGCCAGCAAGTTACAAGGCGGGAGGGGTGAGCAGTACTTC. Protein sequence: CASKLQGGRGEQYF.

The V call is TRBV6-6, the J call TRBJ2-2; TRBD2 agrees at 8 bases. Per germline, CDR1 MNHNY and CDR2 SVGAGI (reference sequence). This CDR3 spans 15 amino acids. V dropped 7 bases and J dropped 6; count of bases not matched to a gene: 10. CDR3 DNA: TGTGCCAGCAAGCCGGAGCGGGAGATGTCCGGGGAGCTGTTTTTT. This encodes CASKPEREMSGELFF.